These T cell receptor beta chains were read from a single sample in a study of cytomegalovirus exposure and HLA in healthy donors. Here immunoSEQ multiplex PCR was the method, and the copy in TCRdb shows in-frame clones only, minus some. The sample yields around 100,000 clones, about 72% seen once. Specimen: PBMCs. The receptors were gathered from a man in his thirties or forties in good health and CMV-seronegative. The CDR3 runs from the conserved cysteine through the conserved F or W. A D gene is named only where the DNA matches it firmly. Not every row has a clone size; where given, it reads once, few, many or a size class.

v_gene	d_gene	abundance	j_gene	CDR3nt	CDR3aa
TRBV18	NA	NA	TRBJ2-6	TGTGCCAGCTCGAGCTCTGGGGCCAACGTCCTGACTTTC	CASSSSGANVLTF
TRBV5-1	NA	NA	TRBJ1-1	TGCGCCAGCAGCTTCCGGGGGAACACTGAAGCTTTCTTT	CASSFRGNTEAFF
TRBV7-3	NA	NA	TRBJ2-1	TGTGCCAGCAGCTTAAAGCTAGACCGCTCCTACAATGAGCAGTTCTTC	CASSLKLDRSYNEQFF
TRBV5-1	NA	NA	TRBJ1-1	TGCGCCAGCAGCTGGAAACTTCAGAGTTCGGGTGAAGCTTTCTTT	CASSWKLQSSGEAFF
TRBV6-5	TRBD1	NA	TRBJ1-2	TGTGCCAGCGGGACAGCGGCAAGCAGTGGCTACACCTTC	CASGTAASSGYTF
TRBV15	NA	NA	TRBJ1-2	TGTGCCACCAGCAGTACCGGACAGCCTCACTATGGCTACACCTTC	CATSSTGQPHYGYTF
TRBV10-2	NA	NA	TRBJ1-1	TGCGCCAGCAGTGTACAACAGAACACTGAAGCTTTCTTT	CASSVQQNTEAFF
TRBV4-3	NA	NA	TRBJ2-6	TGCGCCAGCAGCCAAGATACGGGCTCTGGGGCCAACGTCCTGACTTTC	CASSQDTGSGANVLTF
TRBV6-5	TRBD1	NA	TRBJ1-5	TGTGCCAGCAGACAGGGACAGGGCGACAATCAGCCCCAGCATTTT	CASRQGQGDNQPQHF
TRBV29-1	TRBD1	NA	TRBJ2-5	TGCAGCGTTACCAGAACAGGGGTAGAGACCCAGTACTTC	CSVTRTGVETQYF
TRBV9	TRBD1	few	TRBJ2-7	TGTGCCAGCAGCGTGGGACAGGGGGCGGCCGAGCAGTACTTC	CASSVGQGAAEQYF
TRBV7-8	NA	NA	TRBJ1-6	TGTGCCAGCAGCTTAGGAAGTCCGAGCAATTCACCCCTCCACTTT	CASSLGSPSNSPLHF
TRBV4-1	TRBD2	few	TRBJ2-7	TGCGCCCGCAGCCAAGATACGACTAGCGGGAGCTACGAGCAGTACTTC	CARSQDTTSGSYEQYF
TRBV11-2	TRBD2	NA	TRBJ2-1	TGTGCCAGCAGCCTTCGAGATGCGGGGGTTAACAATGAGCAGTTCTTC	CASSLRDAGVNNEQFF
TRBV4-3	NA	few	TRBJ1-3	TGCGCCAGCAGCCAAGGTTCCAGCGCTTCTGGAAACACCATATATTTT	CASSQGSSASGNTIYF
TRBV18	TRBD1	NA	TRBJ1-1	TGTGCCAGCTCACGCTCCGGGACAGGGGACACTGAAGCTTTCTTT	CASSRSGTGDTEAFF
TRBV5-6	NA	few	TRBJ2-3	TGTGCCAGCAGCTTGGCCGGGAGGGGGCTGGAGGTAGATACGCAGTATTTT	CASSLAGRGLEVDTQYF